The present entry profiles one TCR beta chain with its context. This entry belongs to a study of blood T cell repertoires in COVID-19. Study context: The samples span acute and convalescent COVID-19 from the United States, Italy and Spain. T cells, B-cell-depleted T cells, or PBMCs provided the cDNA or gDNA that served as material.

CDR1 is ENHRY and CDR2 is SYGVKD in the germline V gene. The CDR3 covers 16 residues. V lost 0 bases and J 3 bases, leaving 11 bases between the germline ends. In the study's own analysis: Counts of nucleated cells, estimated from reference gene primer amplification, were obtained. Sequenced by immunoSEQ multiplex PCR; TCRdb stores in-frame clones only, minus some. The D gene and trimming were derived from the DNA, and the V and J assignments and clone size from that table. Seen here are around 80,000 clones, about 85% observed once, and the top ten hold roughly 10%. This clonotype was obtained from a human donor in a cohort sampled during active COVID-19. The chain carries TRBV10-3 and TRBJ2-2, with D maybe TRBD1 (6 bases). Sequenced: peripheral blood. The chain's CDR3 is CAISESDREHTGELFF. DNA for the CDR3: TGTGCCATCAGTGAGTCGGACAGAGAGCACACCGGGGAGCTGTTTTTT.